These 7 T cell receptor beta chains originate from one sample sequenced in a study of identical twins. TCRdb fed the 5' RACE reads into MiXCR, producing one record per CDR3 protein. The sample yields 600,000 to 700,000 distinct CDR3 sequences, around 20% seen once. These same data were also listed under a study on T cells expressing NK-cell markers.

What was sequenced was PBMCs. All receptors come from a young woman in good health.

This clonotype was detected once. DNA for the CDR3: TGCGCCAGCAGCTTGGCCGACCGCTACGAGCAGTACTTC. Translated: CASSLADRYEQYF. The V gene is TRBV5-1, the J gene TRBJ2-7; D uncertain. The CDR3 has 13 amino acids. Trimming stripped 0 bases from V and 3 bases from J, with 7 bases between. From germline, CDR1 is SGHRS and CDR2 YFSETQ.

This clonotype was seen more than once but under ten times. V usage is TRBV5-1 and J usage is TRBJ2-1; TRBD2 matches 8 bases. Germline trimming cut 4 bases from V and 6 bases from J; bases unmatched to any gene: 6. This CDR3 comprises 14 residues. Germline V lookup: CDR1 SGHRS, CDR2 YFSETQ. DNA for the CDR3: TGCGCCAGCAGCCCCGGGGGGGCCAGCAATGAGCAGTTCTTC. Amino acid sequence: CASSPGGASNEQFF.

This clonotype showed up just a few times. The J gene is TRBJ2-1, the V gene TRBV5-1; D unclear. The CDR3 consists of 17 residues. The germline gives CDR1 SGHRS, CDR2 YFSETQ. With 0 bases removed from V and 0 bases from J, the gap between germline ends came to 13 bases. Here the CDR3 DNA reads TGCGCCAGCAGCTTGGCCCTCCGGCCCACCTCCTACAATGAGCAGTTCTTC. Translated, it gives CASSLALRPTSYNEQFF.

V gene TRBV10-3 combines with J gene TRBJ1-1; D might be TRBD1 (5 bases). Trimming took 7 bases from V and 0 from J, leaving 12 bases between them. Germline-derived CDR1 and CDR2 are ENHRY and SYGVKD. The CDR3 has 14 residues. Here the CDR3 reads CAITQQEVNTEAFF. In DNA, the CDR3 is TGTGCCATCACCCAACAGGAGGTGAACACTGAAGCTTTCTTT.

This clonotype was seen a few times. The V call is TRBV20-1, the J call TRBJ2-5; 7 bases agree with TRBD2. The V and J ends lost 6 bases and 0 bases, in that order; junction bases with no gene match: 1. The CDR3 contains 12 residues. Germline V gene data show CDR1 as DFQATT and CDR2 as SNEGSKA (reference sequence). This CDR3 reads CSAGGYQETQYF. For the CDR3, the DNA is TGCAGTGCGGGGGGGTACCAAGAGACCCAGTACTTC.

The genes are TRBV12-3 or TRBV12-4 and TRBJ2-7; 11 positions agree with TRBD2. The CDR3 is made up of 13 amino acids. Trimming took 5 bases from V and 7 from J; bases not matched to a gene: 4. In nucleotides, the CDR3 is TGTGCCAGCAGTGATCTAGCGGGGGGAGAGCAGTACTTC. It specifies CASSDLAGGEQYF.

The DNA of the CDR3 is TGTGCCAGCAGCTCCGGCTTAACGGAGACCCAGTACTTC. As protein: CASSSGLTETQYF. The chain combines TRBV5-5 with TRBJ2-5; the D is unclear. The CDR3 covers 13 residues. V gave up 3 bases and J gave up 5 bases, with 11 bases separating them. CDR1 SGHKS and CDR2 YYEKEE come from the germline V gene (reference sequence).